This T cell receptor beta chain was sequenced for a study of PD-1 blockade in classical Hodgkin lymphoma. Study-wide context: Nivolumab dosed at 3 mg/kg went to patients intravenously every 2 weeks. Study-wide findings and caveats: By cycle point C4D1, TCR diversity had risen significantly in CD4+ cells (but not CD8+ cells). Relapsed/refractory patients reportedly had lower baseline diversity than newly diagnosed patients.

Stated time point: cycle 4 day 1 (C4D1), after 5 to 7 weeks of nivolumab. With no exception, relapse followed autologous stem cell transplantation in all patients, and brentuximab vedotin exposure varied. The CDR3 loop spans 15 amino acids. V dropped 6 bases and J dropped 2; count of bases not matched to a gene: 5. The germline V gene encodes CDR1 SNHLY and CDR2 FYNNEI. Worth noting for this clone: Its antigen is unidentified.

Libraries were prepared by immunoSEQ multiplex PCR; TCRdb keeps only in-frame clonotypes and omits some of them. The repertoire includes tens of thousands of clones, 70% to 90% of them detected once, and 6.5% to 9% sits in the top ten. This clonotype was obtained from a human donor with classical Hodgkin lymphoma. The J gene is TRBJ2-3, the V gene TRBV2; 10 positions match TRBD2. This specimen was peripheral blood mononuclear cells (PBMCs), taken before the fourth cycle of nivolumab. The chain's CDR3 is CASRLAGVYTDTQYF. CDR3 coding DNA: TGTGCCAGCAGGCTAGCGGGGGTTTACACAGATACGCAGTATTTT.